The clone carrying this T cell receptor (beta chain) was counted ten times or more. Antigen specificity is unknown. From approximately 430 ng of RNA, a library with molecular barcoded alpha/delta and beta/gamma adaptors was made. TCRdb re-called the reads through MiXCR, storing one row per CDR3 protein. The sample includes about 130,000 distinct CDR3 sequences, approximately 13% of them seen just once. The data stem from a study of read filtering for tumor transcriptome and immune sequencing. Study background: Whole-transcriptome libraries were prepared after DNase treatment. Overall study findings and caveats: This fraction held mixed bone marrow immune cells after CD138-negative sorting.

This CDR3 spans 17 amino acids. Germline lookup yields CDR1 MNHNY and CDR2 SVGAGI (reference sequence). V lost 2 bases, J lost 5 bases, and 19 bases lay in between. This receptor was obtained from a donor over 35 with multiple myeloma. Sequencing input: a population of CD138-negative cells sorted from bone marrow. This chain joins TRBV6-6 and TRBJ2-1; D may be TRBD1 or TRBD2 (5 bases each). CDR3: CASSYTDSRGEDNEQFF. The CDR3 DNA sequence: TGTGCCAGCAGTTACACAGACTCACGGGGCGAGGACAATGAGCAGTTCTTC.